The source of this TCR beta chain is a study of cytomegalovirus exposure and HLA in healthy donors. J lost 6 bases, V lost 5 bases, and 9 bases had no gene match. The CDR3 totals 15 residues. CDR1 and CDR2 (germline): MNHNY, SVGAGI (reference sequence). PCR used 60 Vbeta primers and 13 Jbeta primers. TCRdb's copy holds only in-frame clones and misses some; the assay was immunoSEQ multiplex PCR. The sample has 90,000 to 150,000 clones, 77% seen once. In its sample, this clone was seen a few times. The specimen was PBMCs. The source of this sequence is a human donor in good health. The J gene is TRBJ1-5, the V gene TRBV6-6, with 8 bases fitting TRBD1. The DNA of the CDR3 is TGTGCCAGCAGTGACGGCAGGGGGCTTATTCAGCCCCAGCATTTT. Its protein product is CASSDGRGLIQPQHF.